This TCR beta chain emerged from a study of response to subunit inactivated influenza vaccine. TCRdb re-derived calls from the RT-PCR reads in MiXCR, one entry per CDR3 protein. The sample lists around 470,000 distinct CDR3 sequences, approximately 6.9% occurring once. As to this clonotype: Its antigen is undetermined.

Study-level results: The authors proposed limited new T cell recruitment per seasonal influenza vaccination.

This clonotype originated in a man aged 45 to 70 who received an inactivated influenza vaccine. The input for sequencing was PBMCs from blood, taken around 2 years after vaccination.

CDR3 protein: CSVGLAGASGDTQYF. The CDR3 coding sequence is TGCAGTGTTGGTCTAGCGGGAGCTTCTGGGGATACGCAGTATTTT. The rearrangement joins TRBV20-1 to TRBJ2-3; TRBD2 aligns across 10 bases. The CDR3 totals 15 residues. V trimming: 7 bases; J trimming: 6 bases; junction bases outside the gene matches: 13. Germline V CDR1 and CDR2: DFQATT, SNEGSKA (reference sequence).